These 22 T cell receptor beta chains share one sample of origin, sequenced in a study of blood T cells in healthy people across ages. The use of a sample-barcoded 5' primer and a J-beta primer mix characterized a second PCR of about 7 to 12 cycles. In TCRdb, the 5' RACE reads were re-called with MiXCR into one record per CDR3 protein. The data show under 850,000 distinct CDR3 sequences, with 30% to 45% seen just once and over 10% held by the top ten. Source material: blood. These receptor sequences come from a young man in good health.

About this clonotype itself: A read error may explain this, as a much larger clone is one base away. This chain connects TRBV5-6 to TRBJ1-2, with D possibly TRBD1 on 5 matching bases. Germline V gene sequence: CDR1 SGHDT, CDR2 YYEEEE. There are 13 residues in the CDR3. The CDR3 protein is CAGREDGDYGYTF. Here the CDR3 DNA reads TGTGCCGGCAGGGAAGACGGAGACTATGGCTACACCTTC.

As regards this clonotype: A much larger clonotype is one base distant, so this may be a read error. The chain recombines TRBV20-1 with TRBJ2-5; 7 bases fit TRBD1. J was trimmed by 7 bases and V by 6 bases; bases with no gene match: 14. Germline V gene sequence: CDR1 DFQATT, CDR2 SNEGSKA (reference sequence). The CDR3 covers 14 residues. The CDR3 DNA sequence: TGCAGTGCCCCTATCAGGGGGTCCTTGGCGACCCAGTACTTC. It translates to CSAPIRGSLATQYF.

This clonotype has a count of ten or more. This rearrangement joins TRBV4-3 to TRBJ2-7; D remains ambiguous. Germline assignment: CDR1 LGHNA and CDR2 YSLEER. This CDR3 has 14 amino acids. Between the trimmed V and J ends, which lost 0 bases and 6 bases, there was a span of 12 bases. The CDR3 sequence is CASSQDLSVGEQYF. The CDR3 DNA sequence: TGCGCCAGCAGCCAAGATCTCTCCGTCGGCGAGCAGTACTTC.

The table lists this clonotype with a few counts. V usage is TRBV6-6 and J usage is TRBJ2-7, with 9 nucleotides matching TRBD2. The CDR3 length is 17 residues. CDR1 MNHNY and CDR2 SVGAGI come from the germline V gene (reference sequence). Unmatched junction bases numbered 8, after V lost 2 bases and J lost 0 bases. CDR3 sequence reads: CASSYPLAGFSSYEQYF. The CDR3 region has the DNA TGTGCCAGCAGTTACCCGCTAGCGGGGTTTAGCTCCTACGAGCAGTACTTC.

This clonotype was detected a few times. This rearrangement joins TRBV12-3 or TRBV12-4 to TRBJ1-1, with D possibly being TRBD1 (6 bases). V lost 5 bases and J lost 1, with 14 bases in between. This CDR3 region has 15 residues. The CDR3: CASSPRETGNTEAFF. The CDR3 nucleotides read TGTGCCAGCAGTCCAAGGGAGACAGGGAACACTGAAGCTTTCTTT.

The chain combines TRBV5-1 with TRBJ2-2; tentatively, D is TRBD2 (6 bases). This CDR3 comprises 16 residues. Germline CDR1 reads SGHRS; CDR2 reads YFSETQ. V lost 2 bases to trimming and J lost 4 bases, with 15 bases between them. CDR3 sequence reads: CASSFGGATGTGELFF. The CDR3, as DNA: TGCGCCAGCAGCTTTGGAGGGGCCACGGGCACCGGGGAGCTGTTTTTT.

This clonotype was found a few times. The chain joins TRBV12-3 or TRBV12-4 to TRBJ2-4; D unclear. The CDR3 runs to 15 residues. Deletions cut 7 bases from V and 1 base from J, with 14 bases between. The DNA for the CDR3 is TGTGCCAGCACCTCGTGGGGAAGGGCCAAAAACATTCAGTACTTC. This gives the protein CASTSWGRAKNIQYF.

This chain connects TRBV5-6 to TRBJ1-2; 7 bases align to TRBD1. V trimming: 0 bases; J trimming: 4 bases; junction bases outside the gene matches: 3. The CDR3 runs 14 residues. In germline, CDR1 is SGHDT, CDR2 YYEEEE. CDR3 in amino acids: CASSLVGDSYGYTF. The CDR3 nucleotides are TGTGCCAGCAGCTTGGTGGGGGACAGCTATGGCTACACCTTC.

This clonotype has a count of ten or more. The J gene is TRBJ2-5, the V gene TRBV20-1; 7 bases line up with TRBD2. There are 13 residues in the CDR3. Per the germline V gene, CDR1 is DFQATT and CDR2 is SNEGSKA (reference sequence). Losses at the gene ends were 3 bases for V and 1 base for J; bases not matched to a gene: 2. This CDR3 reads CSARRLAQETQYF. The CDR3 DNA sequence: TGCAGTGCTAGGAGACTAGCCCAAGAGACCCAGTACTTC.

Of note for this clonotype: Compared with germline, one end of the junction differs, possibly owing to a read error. The CDR3, as DNA: TGCAGTACTAGGCCCGGGGCTGGAAGCGAGACCCAGTACTTC. Its translation is CSTRPGAGSETQYF. The chain is built from TRBV20-1 and TRBJ2-5; D could derive from TRBD1 or TRBD2 (5 bases each). The CDR3 contains 14 residues. Germline V CDR1 and CDR2: DFQATT, SNEGSKA (reference sequence).

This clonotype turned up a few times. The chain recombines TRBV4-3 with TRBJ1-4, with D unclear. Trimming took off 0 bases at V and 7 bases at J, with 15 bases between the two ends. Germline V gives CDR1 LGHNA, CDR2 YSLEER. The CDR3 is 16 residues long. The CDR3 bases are TGCGCCAGCAGCCAAGATCTCGGGGAGGTGATTGAAAAACTGTTTTTT. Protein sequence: CASSQDLGEVIEKLFF.

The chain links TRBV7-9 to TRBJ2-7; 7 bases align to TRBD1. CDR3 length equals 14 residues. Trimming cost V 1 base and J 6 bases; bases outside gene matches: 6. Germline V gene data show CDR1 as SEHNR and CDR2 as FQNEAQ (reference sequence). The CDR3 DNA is TGTGCCAGCAGCTTAGTAGGGACAGTGCCCGAGCAGTACTTC. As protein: CASSLVGTVPEQYF.

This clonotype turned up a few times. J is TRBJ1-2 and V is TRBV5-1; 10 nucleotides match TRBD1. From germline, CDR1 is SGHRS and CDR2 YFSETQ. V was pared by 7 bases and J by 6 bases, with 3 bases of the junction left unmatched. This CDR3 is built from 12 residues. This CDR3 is CASATGGNGYTF. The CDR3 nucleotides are TGCGCCAGCGCGACAGGGGGCAATGGCTACACCTTC.

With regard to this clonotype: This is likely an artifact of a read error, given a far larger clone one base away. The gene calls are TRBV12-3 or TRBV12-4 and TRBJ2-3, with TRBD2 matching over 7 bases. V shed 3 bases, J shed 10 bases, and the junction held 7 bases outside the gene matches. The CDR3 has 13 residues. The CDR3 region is CASSLGGLDAQYF. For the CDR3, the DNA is TGTGCCAGCAGTTTGGGGGGGTTGGATGCGCAGTATTTT.

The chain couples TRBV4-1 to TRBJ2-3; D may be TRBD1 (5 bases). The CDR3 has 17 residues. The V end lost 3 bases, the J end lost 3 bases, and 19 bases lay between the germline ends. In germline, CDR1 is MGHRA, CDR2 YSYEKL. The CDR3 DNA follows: TGCGCCAGCAGCCAGGAAGACAGCGTCGTTGGTACAGATACGCAGTATTTT. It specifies CASSQEDSVVGTDTQYF.

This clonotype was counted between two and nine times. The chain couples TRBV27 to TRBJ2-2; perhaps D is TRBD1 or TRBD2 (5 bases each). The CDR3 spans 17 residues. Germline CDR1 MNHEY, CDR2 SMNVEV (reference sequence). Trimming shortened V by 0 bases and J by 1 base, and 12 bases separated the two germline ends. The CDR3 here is CASSLSVGELNTGELFF. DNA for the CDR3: TGTGCCAGCAGTTTATCCGTGGGGGAACTGAACACCGGGGAGCTGTTTTTT.

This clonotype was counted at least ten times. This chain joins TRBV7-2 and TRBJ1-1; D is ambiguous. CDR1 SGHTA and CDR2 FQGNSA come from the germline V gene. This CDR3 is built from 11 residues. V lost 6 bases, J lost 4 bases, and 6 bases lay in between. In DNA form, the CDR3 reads TGTGCCAGCAGTCAGAGCACTGAAGCTTTCTTT. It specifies CASSQSTEAFF.

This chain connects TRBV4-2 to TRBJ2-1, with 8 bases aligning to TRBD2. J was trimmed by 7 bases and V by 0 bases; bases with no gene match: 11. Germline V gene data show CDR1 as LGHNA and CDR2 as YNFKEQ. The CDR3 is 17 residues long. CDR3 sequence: CASSQDLVGGARNEQFF. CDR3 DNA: TGTGCCAGCAGCCAAGATCTCGTCGGGGGGGCCCGTAATGAGCAGTTCTTC.

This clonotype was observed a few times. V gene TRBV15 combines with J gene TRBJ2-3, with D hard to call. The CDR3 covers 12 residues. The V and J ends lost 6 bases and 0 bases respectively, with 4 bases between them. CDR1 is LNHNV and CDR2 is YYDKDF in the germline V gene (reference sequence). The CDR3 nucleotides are TGTGCCACCAGGAAGAGCACAGATACGCAGTATTTT. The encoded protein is CATRKSTDTQYF.

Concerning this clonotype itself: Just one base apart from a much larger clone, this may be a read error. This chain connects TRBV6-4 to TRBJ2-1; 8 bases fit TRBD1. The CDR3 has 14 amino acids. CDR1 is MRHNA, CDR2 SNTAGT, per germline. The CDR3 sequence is CASRDARTGNEQFF. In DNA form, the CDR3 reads TGTGCCAGCCGTGACGCACGGACAGGGAATGAGCAGTTCTTC.

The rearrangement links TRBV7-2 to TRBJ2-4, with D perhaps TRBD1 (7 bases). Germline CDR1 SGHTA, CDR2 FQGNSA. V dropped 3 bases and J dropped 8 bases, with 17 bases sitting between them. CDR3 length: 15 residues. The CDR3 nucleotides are TGTGCCAGCAGCTTGGGGGACAGACTAGGACACATTCAGTACTTC. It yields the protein CASSLGDRLGHIQYF.

The CDR3 protein is CASSRSGGSTEAFF. CDR3 DNA: TGTGCCAGCAGTCGATCCGGGGGAAGCACTGAAGCTTTCTTT. J is TRBJ1-1 and V is TRBV6-2 or TRBV6-3, with D possibly being TRBD1 (5 bases). The germline V gene has CDR1 MNHEY and CDR2 SVGEGT. Trimming took 5 bases from V and 4 from J, leaving 14 bases between them. The CDR3 sequence is 14 residues long.